Included here is one T cell receptor beta chain sequence, with context. Its antigen is not identified. Unrecorded immune exposure was likely among donors, who were nominally healthy when sampled. Primers for the PCR totalled 60 Vbeta and 13 Jbeta. Data came from immunoSEQ multiplex PCR; TCRdb stores just in-frame clones and leaves some out. The table includes about 230,000 clones, around 80% detected once. The source of the sample is a study of cytomegalovirus exposure and HLA in healthy donors. Germline CDR1 SGDLS, CDR2 YYNGEE. V lost 3 bases, J lost 3 bases, and 15 bases lay in between. The length of the CDR3 is 16 residues. Whole-study findings and limits: The Asian-associated ancestry cluster reportedly had fewer N-insertions than the approximately 650-donor mean in a later analysis. Information on immune exposure was restricted to one variable (CMV serostatus).

The chain employs TRBV9 and TRBJ2-2; D is perhaps TRBD1 (6 bases). This TCR came from a woman in her thirties or forties in good health and CMV-seronegative. Sequenced: PBMCs. The CDR3 loop is CASSGTGNSYTGELFF. CDR3 bases: TGTGCCAGCAGCGGCACAGGGAATAGTTACACCGGGGAGCTGTTTTTT.